A selection of T cell receptor beta chains follows, all from one sample in a study of T cell repertoires in MIS-A myocarditis. The method was immunoSEQ multiplex PCR; TCRdb's version includes in-frame clones alone and lacks a portion of them. This sample has more than 9,000 clones, with roughly 91% found just once. Sequenced input: thoracic lymph node tissue obtained at autopsy. The receptors shown here come from a man aged 18-30 years with fulminant myocarditis from multisystem inflammatory syndrome in adults (MIS-A) after COVID-19. Both conserved end residues are part of each CDR3. D genes are given only for firm matches. The size entry is marked missing in some rows and otherwise reads once, few, many or a size class.

d_call j_call clone_size v_call cdr3_aa cdr3_nt
TRBD1 TRBJ1-1 - TRBV12-5 CASLGQPNTEAFF TGTGCTAGTTTGGGACAGCCGAACACTGAAGCTTTCTTT
- TRBJ2-7 - TRBV6-2/TRBV6-3 CASSSSKGGFSYEQYF TGTGCCAGCAGTTCCTCGAAAGGGGGTTTCTCCTACGAGCAGTACTTC
TRBD1 TRBJ2-3 - TRBV6-5 CASSYQGQGTADTQYF TGTGCCAGCAGTTATCAGGGACAGGGGACAGCAGATACGCAGTATTTT
- TRBJ1-4 - TRBV28 CASNKIGMLEKLFF TGTGCCAGCAACAAAATTGGGATGTTGGAAAAACTGTTTTTT
- TRBJ1-4 - TRBV3-1/TRBV3-2 CASSHGISRGGSVFF TGTGCCAGCAGCCATGGGATTTCCCGAGGAGGTAGCGTGTTTTTT
- TRBJ1-5 - TRBV16 CASSQSVGQPQHF TGTGCCAGCAGCCAAAGTGTTGGTCAGCCCCAGCATTTT
- TRBJ1-4 - TRBV14 CASSQDGEGLEKLFF TGTGCCAGCAGCCAAGACGGTGAAGGGTTGGAAAAACTGTTTTTT
- TRBJ1-5 - TRBV28 CASSKAIDSLNQPQHF TGTGCCAGCAGTAAAGCGATAGACAGCCTCAATCAGCCCCAGCATTTT
TRBD1 TRBJ1-2 - TRBV19 CASSISGTGHGYTF TGTGCCAGTAGTATCAGCGGGACAGGGCATGGCTACACCTTC
- TRBJ2-3 few TRBV6-5 CASSKGGGDTQYF TGTGCCAGCAGTAAGGGGGGCGGAGATACGCAGTATTTT
TRBD2 TRBJ2-1 - TRBV27 CASSLLAGGLGDEQFF TGTGCCAGCAGTTTACTAGCGGGGGGGCTTGGGGATGAGCAGTTCTTC
- TRBJ1-6 - TRBV7-2 CASSPTGIHSPLHF TGTGCCAGCAGCCCCACAGGGATTCATTCACCCCTCCACTTT
TRBD2 TRBJ2-5 - TRBV7-9 CASSSTAGPPETQYF TGTGCCAGCAGCTCCACAGCGGGACCCCCAGAGACCCAGTACTTC
- TRBJ2-3 - TRBV5-6 CASSFLFAGTQYF TGTGCCAGCAGCTTTTTGTTCGCAGGTACGCAGTATTTT
TRBD1 TRBJ2-2 - TRBV5-1 CASSPRQGRNTGELFF TGCGCCAGCAGCCCCCGACAGGGACGAAACACCGGGGAGCTGTTTTTT
TRBD2 TRBJ2-7 - TRBV4-2 CASSYPGGFEQYF TGTGCCAGCAGCTATCCCGGGGGGTTTGAGCAGTACTTC
- TRBJ1-1 - TRBV5-1 CASSLEGANTEAFF TGCGCCAGCAGCTTGGAAGGGGCGAACACTGAAGCTTTCTTT
- TRBJ2-3 - TRBV30 CAWAGGGTDTQYF TGTGCCTGGGCTGGGGGCGGGACAGATACGCAGTATTTT
- TRBJ1-1 - TRBV7-8 CASTQAPTTEAFF TGTGCCAGCACCCAAGCCCCAACCACTGAAGCTTTCTTT
- TRBJ1-5 - TRBV5-5 CASSLWGAGNQPQHF TGTGCCAGCAGCTTGTGGGGGGCCGGGAATCAGCCCCAGCATTTT
- TRBJ1-1 - TRBV18 CASSPTTGRTEAFF TGTGCCAGCTCACCAACTACAGGGAGGACTGAAGCTTTCTTT
- TRBJ2-5 - TRBV28 CASSLSSGAQETQYF TGTGCCAGCAGTTTATCGTCAGGGGCCCAAGAGACCCAGTACTTC
TRBD1 TRBJ2-3 - TRBV10-2 CASSEFARRDRQPQYF TGCGCCAGCAGTGAATTTGCCCGGCGGGACAGGCAACCGCAGTATTTT
- TRBJ1-3 - TRBV28 CASSLVDSGNTIYF TGTGCCAGCAGTTTAGTAGACTCTGGAAACACCATATATTTT
TRBD1 TRBJ2-7 - TRBV4-3 CASSQDLIRTGITYEQYF TGCGCCAGCAGCCAAGATCTAATAAGGACAGGTATAACCTACGAGCAGTACTTC
- TRBJ1-2 - TRBV9 CASSVATAYGYTF TGTGCCAGCAGCGTAGCGACAGCCTATGGCTACACCTTC
- TRBJ2-7 - TRBV9 CASSARGDPTYEQYF TGTGCCAGCAGCGCGAGGGGGGACCCCACCTACGAGCAGTACTTC
- TRBJ1-2 - TRBV13 CASGRILSGYTF TGTGCCAGCGGACGGATCTTGAGTGGCTACACCTTC
- TRBJ2-2 - TRBV28 CASSRDTYTGELFF TGTGCCAGCAGCCGGGACACTTACACCGGGGAGCTGTTTTTT
TRBD1 TRBJ1-5 - TRBV6-6 CASREWGQISNQPQHF TGTGCCAGCAGAGAATGGGGACAGATTAGCAATCAGCCCCAGCATTTT
- TRBJ1-6 - TRBV30 CAWSETYNSPLHF TGTGCCTGGAGCGAAACTTATAATTCACCCCTCCACTTT
- TRBJ1-3 - TRBV11-2 CASSPAHSGNTIYF TGTGCCAGCAGCCCCGCCCACTCTGGAAACACCATATATTTT
TRBD1 TRBJ1-1 once TRBV11-2 CASRAGTGGLNTEAFF TGTGCCAGCAGAGCCGGGACAGGGGGACTGAACACTGAAGCTTTCTTT
- TRBJ1-3 - TRBV11-2 CASSSTSLNTIYF TGTGCCAGCAGCTCGACCTCCCTAAACACCATATATTTT